These 29 T cell receptor beta chains were all obtained from the same sample, sequenced in a study of OX40 agonist ivuxolimab in advanced cancers. This table comes from immunoSEQ multiplex PCR, and its TCRdb copy is limited to in-frame clones, with some not included. The table lists 55,000 to 75,000 clones, about 82% of them singletons, with approximately 5.6% in the top ten. The sequences come from CD4+ or CD8+ T cells sorted from blood, collected in a trial of the OX40 agonist ivuxolimab. The receptors were gathered from an adult with an advanced solid tumor such as melanoma, head and neck, liver or kidney cancer.

The chain uses TRBV6-5 and TRBJ2-7; 10 bases align to TRBD1. The germline gives CDR1 MNHEY, CDR2 SVGAGI. The trim removed 0 bases at V and 2 bases at J, leaving 1 base unmatched. CDR3 length equals 15 residues. The CDR3 region is CASSYSGQGPYEQYF. CDR3 DNA sequence: TGTGCCAGCAGTTACTCGGGACAGGGGCCCTACGAGCAGTACTTC.

The J gene is TRBJ2-2, the V gene TRBV5-1; 7 nucleotides match TRBD2. J was trimmed by 0 bases and V by 0 bases; bases with no gene match: 8. This CDR3 comprises 18 residues. The V gene's germline CDR1 is SGHRS and CDR2 YFSETQ. In DNA form, the CDR3 reads TGCGCCAGCAGCTTGGTCTTCGGCCTAGCGGCGAACACCGGGGAGCTGTTTTTT. This codes for CASSLVFGLAANTGELFF.

This clone appeared a few times. The rearrangement uses TRBV5-1 and TRBJ2-7; possible D gene TRBD1, 5 bases. Per germline, CDR1 SGHRS and CDR2 YFSETQ. V shed 4 bases and J shed 0 bases, with 11 bases lying between them. The length of the CDR3 is 14 residues. CDR3 sequence: CASSTAGNSYEQYF. DNA of the CDR3: TGCGCCAGCAGCACCGCAGGGAACTCCTACGAGCAGTACTTC. Based on the CDR3 plus reference TRBV5-1 and TRBJ2-7, the full variable domain is KAGVTQTPRYLIKTRGQQVTLSCSPISGHRSVSWYQQTPGQGLQFLFEYFSETQRNKGNFPGRFSGRQFSNSRSEMNVSTLELGDSALYLCASSTAGNSYEQYFGPGTRLTVT.

This clone was observed a single time. This chain uses TRBV18 with TRBJ1-1; tentative D call: TRBD1 (6 bases). The CDR3 extends over 13 amino acids. V was trimmed by 3 bases and J by 3 bases, leaving 8 bases between them. The germline V gene has CDR1 KGHSH and CDR2 LQKENI. DNA of the CDR3: TGTGCCAGCTCACCCCAGGGGTACACTGAAGCTTTCTTT. Amino acid sequence: CASSPQGYTEAFF. Drawing the rest from reference TRBV18 and TRBJ1-1, the complete variable domain is NAGVMQNPRHLVRRRGQEARLRCSPMKGHSHVYWYRQLPEEGLKFMVYLQKENIIDESGMPKERFSAEFPKEGPSILRIQQVVRGDSAAYFCASSPQGYTEAFFGQGTRLTVV.

The chain is built from TRBV28 and TRBJ1-2; 7 nucleotides agree with TRBD1. Per germline, CDR1 MDHEN and CDR2 SYDVKM. J gave up 8 bases and V 2 bases, and 5 bases lay outside the gene matches. The CDR3 is 13 amino acids. The CDR3 reads CASSLDRVKGYTF. DNA for the CDR3: TGTGCCAGCAGTTTAGACAGGGTGAAGGGCTACACCTTC.

The chain has TRBV6-1 and TRBJ2-7, with D unresolved. Germline V gives CDR1 MNHNS, CDR2 SASEGT. V lost 0 bases to trimming and J lost 0 bases, with 12 bases between them. This CDR3 region has 16 residues. The CDR3 DNA reads TGTGCCAGCAGTGAAGCGCTGGAAGGGCCCTCCTACGAGCAGTACGTC. Residues: CASSEALEGPSYEQYV.

This clone was counted once. The chain uses TRBV30 and TRBJ2-7, with 8 bases matching TRBD2. The CDR3 has 16 amino acids. From germline, CDR1 is GTSNPN and CDR2 SVGIG (reference sequence). Trimming took 4 bases from V and 2 from J; bases not matched to a gene: 13. The CDR3 region is CAWIPLTGRGTYEQYF. The DNA for the CDR3 is TGTGCCTGGATTCCCTTGACCGGGAGGGGAACCTACGAGCAGTACTTC.

The V call is TRBV11-2, the J call TRBJ2-3, with D unclear. Germline CDR1 and CDR2: SGHAT and FQNNGV. CDR3 length: 13 amino acids. V gave up 3 bases and J gave up 2 bases, with 6 bases separating them. The CDR3 loop is CASSFGLTDTQYF. The CDR3 nucleotides read TGTGCCAGCAGCTTTGGGCTCACAGATACGCAGTATTTT.

V gene TRBV28 combines with J gene TRBJ2-7; 10 bases match TRBD2. Germline lookup yields CDR1 MDHEN and CDR2 SYDVKM. Trimming cost V 3 bases and J 3 bases; bases outside gene matches: 8. This CDR3 is 16 amino acids long. CDR3 nucleotides: TGTGCCAGCAGTTTCTCGTGGGCTAGCGGGAGCTACGAGCAGTACTTC. It specifies CASSFSWASGSYEQYF.

J is TRBJ2-1 and V is TRBV12-5; 9 nucleotides match TRBD1. Germline CDR1 is LGHNT and CDR2 is FRNRAP. Germline trimming cut 1 base from V and 8 bases from J; bases unmatched to any gene: 3. The CDR3 runs to 14 residues. CDR3 nucleotides: TGTGCTAGTGGTTTGGGACAGGGGGTCGATGAGCAGTTCTTC. Protein: CASGLGQGVDEQFF.

This clone was seen more than once but under ten times. The chain joins TRBV28 to TRBJ1-1, with D perhaps matching TRBD1 (5 bases). Germline CDR1 and CDR2: MDHEN and SYDVKM. This CDR3 spans 14 amino acids. The V end lost 1 base, the J end lost 4 bases, and 10 bases lay between the germline ends. The CDR3 coding sequence is TGTGCCAGCAGTTTATTGGGGCGCGGCACTGAAGCTTTCTTT. Its translation is CASSLLGRGTEAFF.

The rearrangement uses TRBV5-4 and TRBJ2-5; D possibly matches TRBD1 or TRBD2 (6 bases each). The DNA matches TRBJ2-7 better at its end, which makes the J call doubtful. This CDR3 is built from 15 residues. Germline V gene data show CDR1 as SGHNT and CDR2 as YYREEE (reference sequence). The CDR3, as DNA: TGTGCCAGCAGCTTGGCCGGGAGAGGAGGGGGCGAGCAGTACTTC. This codes for CASSLAGRGGGEQYF.

This clone has only one observation. The genes are TRBV4-2 and TRBJ2-1, with 7 bases matching TRBD1. The V segment lost 0 bases and the J segment 8 bases; nucleotides outside the gene matches: 4. This CDR3 is built from 14 residues. Germline assignment: CDR1 LGHNA and CDR2 YNFKEQ. The CDR3 sequence is CASSQDLGGDEQFF. Written as DNA, the CDR3 is TGTGCCAGCAGCCAAGATCTAGGGGGCGATGAGCAGTTCTTC.

The V gene is TRBV2, the J gene TRBJ2-7; 14 nucleotides match TRBD2. This CDR3 spans 16 amino acids. V shed 5 bases, J shed 1 base, and the junction held 4 bases outside the gene matches. CDR1 SNHLY and CDR2 FYNNEI come from the germline V gene. The CDR3 loop is CASSSWTSGGSYEQYV. The CDR3, as DNA: TGTGCCAGCAGTTCCTGGACTAGCGGGGGGTCCTACGAGCAGTACGTC.

This sequence joins TRBV5-1 and TRBJ1-3; perhaps TRBD1 as D (5 bases). CDR1 and CDR2 (germline): SGHRS, YFSETQ. This CDR3 is 17 amino acids long. V lost 2 bases, J lost 0 bases, and 15 bases lay in between. CDR3 sequence (DNA): TGCGCCAGCAGCTTAAACGGGGGGACCGTCTCTGGAAACACCATATATTTT. It yields the protein CASSLNGGTVSGNTIYF.

The chain recombines TRBV10-2 with TRBJ2-5, with D tentatively TRBD1 (6 bases). This CDR3 comprises 13 residues. CDR1 and CDR2 (germline): WSHSY, SAAADI. Trimming stripped 7 bases from V and 3 bases from J, with 12 bases between. The CDR3: CASNLRGKETQYF. DNA of the CDR3: TGCGCCAGCAATCTCAGGGGAAAAGAGACCCAGTACTTC.

The genes are TRBV4-1 and TRBJ2-1; D gene unclear. The CDR3 runs to 17 residues. Looked up from germline, CDR1 is MGHRA and CDR2 is YSYEKL. Trimming took 5 bases from V and 0 from J, leaving 17 bases between them. CDR3 coding DNA: TGCGCCAGCAGCGAAGTTGATTTAGGGTTCTCCTACAATGAGCAGTTCTTC. Its translation is CASSEVDLGFSYNEQFF.

This chain uses TRBV7-3 with TRBJ2-5; 7 nucleotides agree with TRBD1. Matching the DNA end better, TRBJ2-7 makes the J call doubtful. Germline V lookup: CDR1 SGHTA, CDR2 FQGTGA. This CDR3 region has 15 residues. CDR3 in amino acids: CASSPADRTGYEQYF. The CDR3 coding sequence is TGTGCCAGCAGCCCCGCGGACAGGACGGGCTACGAGCAGTACTTC.

The chain carries TRBV20-1 and TRBJ2-1; 9 positions match TRBD2. The germline V gene encodes CDR1 DFQATT and CDR2 SNEGSKA (reference sequence). CDR3 length: 11 residues. J lost 15 bases, V lost 0 bases, and 3 bases had no gene match. CDR3 coding DNA: TGCAGTGCTAGAGATAGCGGGAGCGCGTTCTTC. The encoded protein is CSARDSGSAFF.

The gene calls are TRBV6-5 and TRBJ2-7; D perhaps matches TRBD1 (6 bases). In germline, CDR1 is MNHEY, CDR2 SVGAGI. The CDR3 runs 12 residues. The V end was cut by 5 bases, the J end by 7 bases, with 12 bases between. In nucleotides, the CDR3 is TGTGCCAGCAGTCCCACAGGGCTAGAGCAGTACGTC. The encoded protein is CASSPTGLEQYV.

The J gene is TRBJ2-5, the V gene TRBV27; D is perhaps TRBD1 (5 bases). The CDR3 has 15 residues. CDR1 and CDR2 (germline): MNHEY, SMNVEV (reference sequence). Trimming took off 6 bases at V and 4 bases at J, with 18 bases between the two ends. As DNA, the CDR3 is TGTGCCAGCAGCACCTCCACCAGGGTCGGAGAGACCCAGTACTTC. Amino acids: CASSTSTRVGETQYF.

The chain couples TRBV7-2 to TRBJ2-7, with 8 bases matching TRBD1. Germline CDR1 and CDR2: SGHTA and FQGNSA. The CDR3 spans 13 residues. Trimming cost V 4 bases and J 4 bases; bases outside gene matches: 3. CDR3 in amino acids: CASSSRDRYEQYF. The CDR3 DNA sequence: TGTGCCAGCAGCTCAAGGGACAGGTACGAGCAGTACTTC.

The rearrangement uses TRBV5-8 and TRBJ2-2; TRBD2 matches 8 bases. The CDR3 covers 18 residues. Per the germline V gene, CDR1 is SGHTS and CDR2 is YDEGEE. The V segment lost 0 bases and the J segment 3 bases; nucleotides outside the gene matches: 10. Here the CDR3 DNA reads TGTGCCAGCAGCTTGGAACTTACGACTAGCGCATACACCGGGGAGCTGTTTTTT. Its protein is CASSLELTTSAYTGELFF.

The rearrangement joins TRBV5-6 to TRBJ1-2; no reliable D call. The CDR3 consists of 15 residues. With 3 bases removed from V and 2 bases from J, the gap between germline ends came to 14 bases. The germline CDR1 and CDR2 sequences are SGHDT and YYEEEE. As DNA, the CDR3 is TGTGCCAGCAGCTGGGAGGTGTCGGCAAACTATGGCTACACCTTC. Translation gives CASSWEVSANYGYTF.

V is TRBV28 and J is TRBJ2-1; 10 nucleotides line up with TRBD2. Germline trimming cut 4 bases from V and 4 bases from J; bases unmatched to any gene: 13. CDR1 and CDR2 from the germline V gene are MDHEN and SYDVKM. CDR3 length: 18 residues. CDR3 nucleotides: TGTGCCAGCAGTTCGCAGACTAGCGGGCCGCATCTTTACAATGAGCAGTTCTTC. It is translated as CASSSQTSGPHLYNEQFF.

The chain combines TRBV10-3 with TRBJ1-2; 8 bases map to TRBD1. The CDR3 contains 15 residues. The ends lost 5 bases at V and 0 bases at J; junction bases unmatched: 5. CDR1 and CDR2 (germline): ENHRY, SYGVKD. DNA of the CDR3: TGTGCCATCAGTTGGACAGGGACAGCTAACTATGGCTACACCTTC. This encodes CAISWTGTANYGYTF.

This clone was counted only a few times. The CDR3: CAIRAATGRQETQYF. CDR3 sequence (DNA): TGTGCCATCAGGGCGGCGACAGGGCGGCAAGAGACCCAGTACTTC. This chain joins TRBV10-3 and TRBJ2-5; 7 bases line up with TRBD1. The CDR3 is 15 amino acids. Looked up from germline, CDR1 is ENHRY and CDR2 is SYGVKD. V dropped 6 bases and J dropped 2; count of bases not matched to a gene: 9.

The J gene is TRBJ2-4, the V gene TRBV9; perhaps D is TRBD1 or TRBD2 (5 bases each). Germline CDR1 and CDR2: SGDLS and YYNGEE. The CDR3 has 15 residues. Trimming cost V 3 bases and J 3 bases, with 13 bases left between them. The CDR3 bases are TGTGCCAGCAGCGACCTCTCTGGGGGCAAAAACATTCAGTACTTC. It translates to CASSDLSGGKNIQYF.

The chain has TRBV10-3 and TRBJ2-3, with D perhaps TRBD2 (6 bases). The V gene lost 6 bases and the J gene lost 1 base, with 11 bases spanning the gap. The V gene's germline CDR1 is ENHRY and CDR2 SYGVKD. This CDR3 is 14 amino acids long. The CDR3 region is CAIRLTGGTDTQYF. The CDR3 DNA reads TGTGCCATCAGGCTTACGGGAGGCACAGATACGCAGTATTTT.